The entry below gives a single TCR beta chain sequence along with its context. Profiled with immunoSEQ multiplex PCR; TCRdb holds only in-frame clones, not every one. The profile covers 1,500,000 or so clones, with approximately 98.5% appearing a single time and 0.3% to 0.45% taken by the ten largest. CDR1 SGHRS and CDR2 YFSETQ come from the germline V gene. The trim removed 4 bases at V and 1 base at J, leaving 4 bases unmatched. The CDR3 runs 14 residues. The sample originates from a study of shared clonotypes between healthy human individuals. This TCR came from a man aged 25 to 45 in good health. J is TRBJ2-5 and V is TRBV5-1, with 7 bases lining up with TRBD1. The sample comprised naive CD4+ T cells sorted from blood. As to subset: CD45RA+ positively selected. CDR3 amino acids: CASSIGTVQETQYF. CDR3 nucleotides: TGCGCCAGCAGCATCGGGACAGTCCAAGAGACCCAGTACTTC.